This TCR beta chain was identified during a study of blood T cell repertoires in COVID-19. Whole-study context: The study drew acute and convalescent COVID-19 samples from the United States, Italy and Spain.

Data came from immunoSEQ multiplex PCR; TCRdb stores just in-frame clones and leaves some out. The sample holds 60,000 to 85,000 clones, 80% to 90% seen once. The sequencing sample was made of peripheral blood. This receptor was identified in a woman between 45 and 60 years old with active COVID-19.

Here the CDR3 reads CASLGGPGNTIYF. CDR3 nucleotides: TGTGCCAGCCTGGGGGGGCCTGGAAACACCATATATTTT. The chain combines TRBV7-3 with TRBJ1-3, with a possible D match to TRBD1 (6 bases). The V and J ends lost 8 bases and 2 bases respectively, with 10 bases between them. The CDR3 extends over 13 amino acids. CDR1 is SGHTA and CDR2 is FQGTGA in the germline V gene.